This TCR beta chain was captured by sequencing in a study of T cell repertoires in cytomegalovirus infection. Study-level information: Indicated by public TCR beta signatures were CMV infection and matching HLA type.

TCRdb used MiXCR to reprocess the reads, holding one entry per CDR3 protein. This table has nearly 550,000 distinct CDR3 sequences, approximately 16% appearing once. J gave up 4 bases and V 6 bases, and 7 bases lay outside the gene matches. This CDR3 spans 14 amino acids. Germline V CDR1 and CDR2: SQVTM, ANQGSEA. Findings and caveats of the study: Carriers of CMV plus the relevant HLA were identified by cumulative public TCR beta family frequency. Ex vivo, HLA-C-restricted CMV-specific TCR beta clonotypes prevailed over the rest of the response.

A word on this clonotype: Its antigen is not identified.

The TCR sequence derives from a human donor in good health (CMV status not recorded). Some clones in this sample may be carry-over from other donors' samples. The sample was CD8+ T cells from PBMCs. The chain carries TRBV29-1 and TRBJ2-4, with 9 bases aligning to TRBD1. The chain's CDR3 is CSVIRGTGKNIQYF. CDR3 nucleotides: TGCAGCGTGATAAGGGGGACAGGGAAAAACATTCAGTACTTC.